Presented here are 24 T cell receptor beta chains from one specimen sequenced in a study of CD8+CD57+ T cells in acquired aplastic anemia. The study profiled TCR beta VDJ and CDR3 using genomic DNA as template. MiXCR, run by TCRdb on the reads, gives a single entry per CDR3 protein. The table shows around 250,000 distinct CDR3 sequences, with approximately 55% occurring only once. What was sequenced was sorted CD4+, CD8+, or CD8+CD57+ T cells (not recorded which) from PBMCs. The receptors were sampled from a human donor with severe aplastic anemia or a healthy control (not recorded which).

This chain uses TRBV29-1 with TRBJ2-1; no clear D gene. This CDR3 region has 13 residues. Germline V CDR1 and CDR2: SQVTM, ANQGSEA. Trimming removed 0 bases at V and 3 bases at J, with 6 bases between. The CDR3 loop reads CSVEEHNYNEQFF. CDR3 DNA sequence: TGCAGCGTTGAAGAGCATAACTACAATGAGCAGTTCTTC.

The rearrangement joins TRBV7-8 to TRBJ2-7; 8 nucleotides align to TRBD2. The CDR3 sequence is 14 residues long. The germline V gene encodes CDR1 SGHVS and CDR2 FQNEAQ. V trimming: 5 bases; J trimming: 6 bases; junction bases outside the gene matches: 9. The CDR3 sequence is CASSPGGFTCEQYF. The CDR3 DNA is TGTGCCAGCAGCCCGGGGGGGTTTACCTGCGAGCAGTACTTC. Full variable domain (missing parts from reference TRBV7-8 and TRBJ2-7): GAGVSQSPRYKVAKRGQDVALRCDPISGHVSLFWYQQALGQGPEFLTYFQNEAQLDKSGLPSDRFFAERPEGSVSTLKIQRTQQEDSAVYLCASSPGGFTCEQYFGPGTRLTVT.

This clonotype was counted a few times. The DNA of the CDR3 is TGTGCCAGCAGCCAAGATAACACGGGACTTGCAGACGAGCAGTACTTC. It translates to CASSQDNTGLADEQYF. The rearrangement joins TRBV4-2 to TRBJ2-7; TRBD2 might be the D (6 bases). The CDR3 length is 16 residues. The V end lost 0 bases, the J end lost 5 bases, and 17 bases lay between the germline ends. Germline CDR1 and CDR2: LGHNA and YNFKEQ.

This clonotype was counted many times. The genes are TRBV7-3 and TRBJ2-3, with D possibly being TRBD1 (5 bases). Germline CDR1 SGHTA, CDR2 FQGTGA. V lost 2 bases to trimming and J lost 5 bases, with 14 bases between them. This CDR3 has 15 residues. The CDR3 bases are TGTGCCAGCAGCTTAGGACATCTTGCAAAAGATACGCAGTATTTT. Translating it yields CASSLGHLAKDTQYF. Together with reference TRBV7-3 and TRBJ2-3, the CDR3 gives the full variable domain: GAGVSQTPSNKVTEKGKYVELRCDPISGHTALYWYRQSLGQGPEFLIYFQGTGAADDSGLPNDRFFAVRPEGSVSTLKIQRTERGDSAVYLCASSLGHLAKDTQYFGPGTRLTVL.

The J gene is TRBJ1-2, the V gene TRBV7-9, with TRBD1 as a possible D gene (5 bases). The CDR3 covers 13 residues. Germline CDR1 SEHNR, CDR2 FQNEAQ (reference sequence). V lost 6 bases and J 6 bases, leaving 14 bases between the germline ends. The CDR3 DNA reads TGTGCCAGCAGTTTTCAGGGAGGAGATGGCTACACCTTC. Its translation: CASSFQGGDGYTF.

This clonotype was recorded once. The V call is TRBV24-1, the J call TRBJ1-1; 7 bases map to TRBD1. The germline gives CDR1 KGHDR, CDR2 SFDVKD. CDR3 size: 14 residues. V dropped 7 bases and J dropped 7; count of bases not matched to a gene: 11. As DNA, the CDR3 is TGTGCCACCAGCGGGGGCTTGGGACAGCTTGAAGCTTTCTTT. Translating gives CATSGGLGQLEAFF.

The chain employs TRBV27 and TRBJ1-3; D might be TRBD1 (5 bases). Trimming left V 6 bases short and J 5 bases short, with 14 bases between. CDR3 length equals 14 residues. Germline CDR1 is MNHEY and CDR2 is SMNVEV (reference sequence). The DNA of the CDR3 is TGTGCCAGCAGGGGGCTGAGCAGTAGAAACACCATATATTTT. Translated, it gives CASRGLSSRNTIYF.

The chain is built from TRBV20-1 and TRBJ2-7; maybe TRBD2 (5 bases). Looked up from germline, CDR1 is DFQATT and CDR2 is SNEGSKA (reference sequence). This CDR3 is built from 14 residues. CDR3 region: CSVLSADSSYEQYF. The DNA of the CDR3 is TGCAGCGTCCTCTCAGCGGATAGCTCCTACGAGCAGTACTTC.

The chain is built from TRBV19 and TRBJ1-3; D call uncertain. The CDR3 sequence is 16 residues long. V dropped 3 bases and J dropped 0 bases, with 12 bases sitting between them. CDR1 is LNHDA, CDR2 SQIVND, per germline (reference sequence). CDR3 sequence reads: CASSIGRDLSGNTIYF. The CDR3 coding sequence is TGTGCCAGTAGTATCGGGCGGGATCTCTCTGGAAACACCATATATTTT.

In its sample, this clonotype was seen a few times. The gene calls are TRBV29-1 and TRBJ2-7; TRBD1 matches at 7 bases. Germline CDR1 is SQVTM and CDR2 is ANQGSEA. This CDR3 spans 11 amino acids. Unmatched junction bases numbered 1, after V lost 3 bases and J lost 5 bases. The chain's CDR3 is CSVETGNEQYF. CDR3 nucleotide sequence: TGCAGCGTTGAGACAGGGAACGAGCAGTACTTC.

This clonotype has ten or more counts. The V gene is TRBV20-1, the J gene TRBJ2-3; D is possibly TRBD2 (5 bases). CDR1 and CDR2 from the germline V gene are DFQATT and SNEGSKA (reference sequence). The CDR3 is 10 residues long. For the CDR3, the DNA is TGCAGGGCGAGCGGAGATACGCAGTATTTT. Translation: CRASGDTQYF.

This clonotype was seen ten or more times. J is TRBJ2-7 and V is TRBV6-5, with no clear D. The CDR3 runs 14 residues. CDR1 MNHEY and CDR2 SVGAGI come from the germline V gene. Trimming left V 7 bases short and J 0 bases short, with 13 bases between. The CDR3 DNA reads TGTGCCAGCAAAAAAATGCAGAGCTCCTACGAGCAGTACTTC. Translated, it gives CASKKMQSSYEQYF.

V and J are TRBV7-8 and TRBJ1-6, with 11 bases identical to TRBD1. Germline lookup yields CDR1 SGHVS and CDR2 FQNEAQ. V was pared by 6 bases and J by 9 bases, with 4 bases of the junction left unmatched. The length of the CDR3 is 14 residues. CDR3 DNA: TGTGCCAGCAGATCCGGGACAGGGGGTTCACCCCTCCACTTT. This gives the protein CASRSGTGGSPLHF.

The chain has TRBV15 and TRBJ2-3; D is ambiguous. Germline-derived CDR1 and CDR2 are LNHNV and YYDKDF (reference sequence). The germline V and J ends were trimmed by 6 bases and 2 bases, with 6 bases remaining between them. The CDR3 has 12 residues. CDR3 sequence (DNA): TGTGCCACCAGGCAATCCACAGATACGCAGTATTTT. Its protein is CATRQSTDTQYF.

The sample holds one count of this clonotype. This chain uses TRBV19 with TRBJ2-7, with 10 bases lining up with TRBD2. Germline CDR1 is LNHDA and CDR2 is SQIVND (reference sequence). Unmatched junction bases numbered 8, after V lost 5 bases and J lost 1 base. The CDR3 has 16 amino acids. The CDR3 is CASSAGLASLSYEQYF. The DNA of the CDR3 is TGTGCCAGTAGTGCGGGACTAGCGTCCCTTTCCTACGAGCAGTACTTC.

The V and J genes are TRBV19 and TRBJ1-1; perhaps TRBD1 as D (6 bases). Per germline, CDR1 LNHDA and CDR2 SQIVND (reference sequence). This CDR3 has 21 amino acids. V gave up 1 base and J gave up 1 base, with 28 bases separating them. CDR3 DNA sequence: TGTGCCAGTAGTATAGTTCCTGTGGTGGGGGGCGCGCCAGACCAGAACACTGAAGCTTTCTTT. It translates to CASSIVPVVGGAPDQNTEAFF.

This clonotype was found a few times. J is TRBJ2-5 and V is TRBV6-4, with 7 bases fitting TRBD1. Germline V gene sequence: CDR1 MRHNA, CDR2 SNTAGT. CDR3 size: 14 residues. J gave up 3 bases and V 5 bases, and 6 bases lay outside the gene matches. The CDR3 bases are TGTGCCAGCAGTACCGGGACAGAAGAAGAGACCCAGTACTTC. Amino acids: CASSTGTEEETQYF.

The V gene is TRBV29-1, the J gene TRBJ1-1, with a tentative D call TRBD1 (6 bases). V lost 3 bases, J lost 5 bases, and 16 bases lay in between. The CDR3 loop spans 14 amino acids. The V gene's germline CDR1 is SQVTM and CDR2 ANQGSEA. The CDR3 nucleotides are TGCAGCGTTGACGGGGGGCGGGGAGAAACTGAAGCTTTCTTT. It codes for CSVDGGRGETEAFF.

CDR3 in amino acids: CASRGGHTNTGELFF. For the CDR3, the DNA is TGTGCCAGCAGGGGGGGACACACGAACACCGGGGAGCTGTTTTTT. V is TRBV2 and J is TRBJ2-2, with D tentatively TRBD1 or TRBD2 (6 bases each). Germline V gene data show CDR1 as SNHLY and CDR2 as FYNNEI. With 6 bases removed from V and 0 bases from J, the gap between germline ends came to 11 bases. The CDR3 contains 15 residues.

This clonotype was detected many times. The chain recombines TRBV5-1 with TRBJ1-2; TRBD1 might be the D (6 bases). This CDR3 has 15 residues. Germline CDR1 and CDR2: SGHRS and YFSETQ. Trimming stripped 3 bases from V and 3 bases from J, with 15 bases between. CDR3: CASSSVTGGYYGYTF. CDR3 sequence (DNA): TGCGCCAGCAGCTCGGTGACAGGAGGCTACTATGGCTACACCTTC.

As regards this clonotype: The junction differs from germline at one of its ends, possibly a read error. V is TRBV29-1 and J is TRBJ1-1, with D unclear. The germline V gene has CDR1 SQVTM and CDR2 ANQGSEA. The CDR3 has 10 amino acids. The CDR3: CSVLNTEAFF. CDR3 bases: TGCAGCGTACTGAACACTGAGGCTTTCTTT.

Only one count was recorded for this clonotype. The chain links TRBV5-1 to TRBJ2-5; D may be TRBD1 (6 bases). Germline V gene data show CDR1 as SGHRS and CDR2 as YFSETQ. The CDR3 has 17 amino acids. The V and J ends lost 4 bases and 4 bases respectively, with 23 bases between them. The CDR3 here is CASSPTQGTSNGETQYF. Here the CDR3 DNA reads TGCGCCAGCAGCCCGACTCAGGGGACGTCGAACGGAGAGACCCAGTACTTC. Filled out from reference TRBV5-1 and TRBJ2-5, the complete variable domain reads KAGVTQTPRYLIKTRGQQVTLSCSPISGHRSVSWYQQTPGQGLQFLFEYFSETQRNKGNFPGRFSGRQFSNSRSEMNVSTLELGDSALYLCASSPTQGTSNGETQYFGPGTRLLVL.

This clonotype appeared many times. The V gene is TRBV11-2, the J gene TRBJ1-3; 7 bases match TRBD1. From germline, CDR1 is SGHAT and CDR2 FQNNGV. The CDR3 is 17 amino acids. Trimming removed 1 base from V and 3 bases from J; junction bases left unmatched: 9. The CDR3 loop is CASSLGSFWTGGNTIYF. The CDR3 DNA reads TGTGCCAGCAGCTTAGGATCGTTTTGGACAGGTGGAAACACCATATATTTT.

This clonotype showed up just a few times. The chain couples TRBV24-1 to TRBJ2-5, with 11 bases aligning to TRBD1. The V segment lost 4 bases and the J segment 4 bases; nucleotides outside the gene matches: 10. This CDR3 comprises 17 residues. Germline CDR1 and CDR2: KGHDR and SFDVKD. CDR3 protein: CATSEPPGQGDGETQYF. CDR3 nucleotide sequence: TGTGCCACCAGTGAGCCTCCGGGACAGGGGGATGGAGAGACCCAGTACTTC.